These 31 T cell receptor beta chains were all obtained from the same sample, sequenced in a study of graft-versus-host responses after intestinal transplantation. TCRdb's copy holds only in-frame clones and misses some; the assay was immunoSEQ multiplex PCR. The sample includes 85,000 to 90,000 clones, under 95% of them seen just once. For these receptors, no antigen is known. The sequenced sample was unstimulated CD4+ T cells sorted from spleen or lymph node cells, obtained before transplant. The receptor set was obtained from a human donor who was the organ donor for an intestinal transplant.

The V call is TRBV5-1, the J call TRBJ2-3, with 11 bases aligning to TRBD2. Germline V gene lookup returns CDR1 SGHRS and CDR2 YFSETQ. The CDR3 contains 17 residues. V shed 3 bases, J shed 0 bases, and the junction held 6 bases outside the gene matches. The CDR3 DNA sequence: TGCGCCAGCAGCTCCTTGACTAGCGGGGTTAGCACAGATACGCAGTATTTT. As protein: CASSSLTSGVSTDTQYF.

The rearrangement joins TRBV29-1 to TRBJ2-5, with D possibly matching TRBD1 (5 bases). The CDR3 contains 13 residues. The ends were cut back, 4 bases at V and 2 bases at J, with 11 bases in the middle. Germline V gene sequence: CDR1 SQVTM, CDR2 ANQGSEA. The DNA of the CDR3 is TGCAGCGTTGCCCGGACACTTCAAGAGACCCAGTACTTC. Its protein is CSVARTLQETQYF.

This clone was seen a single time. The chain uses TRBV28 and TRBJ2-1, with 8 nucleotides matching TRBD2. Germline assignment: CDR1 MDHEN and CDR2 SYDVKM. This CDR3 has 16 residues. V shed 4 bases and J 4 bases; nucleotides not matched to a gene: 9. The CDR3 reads CASSSAGTREYNEQFF. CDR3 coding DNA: TGTGCCAGCAGTTCAGCCGGGACTAGAGAATACAATGAGCAGTTCTTC.

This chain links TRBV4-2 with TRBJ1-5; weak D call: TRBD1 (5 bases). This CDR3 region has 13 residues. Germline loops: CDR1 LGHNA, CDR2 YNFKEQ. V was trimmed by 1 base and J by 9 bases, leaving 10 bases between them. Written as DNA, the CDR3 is TGTGCCAGCAGCCAAGTGACCCAGGGGCCCCAGCATTTT. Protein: CASSQVTQGPQHF.

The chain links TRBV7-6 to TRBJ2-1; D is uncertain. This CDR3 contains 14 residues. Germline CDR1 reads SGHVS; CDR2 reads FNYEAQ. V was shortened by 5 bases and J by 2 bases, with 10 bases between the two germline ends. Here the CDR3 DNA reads TGTGCCAGCAGCCCCGCGGAAACCTACAATGAGCAGTTCTTC. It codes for CASSPAETYNEQFF.

CDR3 DNA: TGCGCCAGCAGTTCAGGCTTGACGGGGGGGCGACAAGAGACCCAGTACTTC. Its translation: CASSSGLTGGRQETQYF. The chain couples TRBV5-1 to TRBJ2-5; the match to TRBD2 covers 8 bases. Looked up from germline, CDR1 is SGHRS and CDR2 is YFSETQ. This CDR3 comprises 17 residues. V gave up 5 bases and J gave up 2 bases; unmatched junction bases: 14.

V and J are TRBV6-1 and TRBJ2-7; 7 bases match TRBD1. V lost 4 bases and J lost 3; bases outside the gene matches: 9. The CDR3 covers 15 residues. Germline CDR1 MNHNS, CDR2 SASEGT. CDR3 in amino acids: CASSGAGQVIYEQYF. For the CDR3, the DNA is TGTGCCAGCAGTGGGGCCGGACAGGTGATCTACGAGCAGTACTTC.

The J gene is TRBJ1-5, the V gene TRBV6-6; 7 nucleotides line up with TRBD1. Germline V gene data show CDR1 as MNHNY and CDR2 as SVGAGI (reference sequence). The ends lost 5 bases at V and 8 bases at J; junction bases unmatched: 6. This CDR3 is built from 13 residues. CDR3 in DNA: TGTGCCAGCAGTAGGGGACAGCCGGAGCCCCAGCATTTT. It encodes CASSRGQPEPQHF.

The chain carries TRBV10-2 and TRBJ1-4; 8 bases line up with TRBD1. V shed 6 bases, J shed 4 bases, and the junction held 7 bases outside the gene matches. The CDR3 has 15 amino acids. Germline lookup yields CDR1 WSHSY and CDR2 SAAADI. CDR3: CASRGTGRGNEKLFF. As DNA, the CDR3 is TGCGCCAGCAGGGGGACAGGTCGGGGTAATGAAAAACTGTTTTTT.

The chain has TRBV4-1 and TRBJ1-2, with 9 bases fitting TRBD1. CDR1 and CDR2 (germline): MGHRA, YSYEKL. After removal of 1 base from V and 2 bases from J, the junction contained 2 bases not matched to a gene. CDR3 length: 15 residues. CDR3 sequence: CASSQGDRANYGYTF. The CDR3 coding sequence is TGCGCCAGCAGCCAAGGGGACAGGGCGAACTATGGCTACACCTTC.

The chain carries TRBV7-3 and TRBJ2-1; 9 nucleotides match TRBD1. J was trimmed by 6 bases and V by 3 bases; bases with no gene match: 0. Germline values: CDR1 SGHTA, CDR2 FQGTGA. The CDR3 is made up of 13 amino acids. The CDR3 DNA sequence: TGTGCCAGCAGCTTGACAGGGGGCAATGAGCAGTTCTTC. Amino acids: CASSLTGGNEQFF. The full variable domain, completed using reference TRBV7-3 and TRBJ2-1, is GAGVSQTPSNKVTEKGKYVELRCDPISGHTALYWYRQSLGQGPEFLIYFQGTGAADDSGLPNDRFFAVRPEGSVSTLKIQRTERGDSAVYLCASSLTGGNEQFFGPGTRLTVL.

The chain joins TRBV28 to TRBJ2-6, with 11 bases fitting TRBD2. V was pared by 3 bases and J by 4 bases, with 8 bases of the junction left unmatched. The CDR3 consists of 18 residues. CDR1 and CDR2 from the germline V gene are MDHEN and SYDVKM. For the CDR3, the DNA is TGTGCCAGCAGTTTCTTCCTAGCGGGAGGAACCGGGGCCAACGTCCTGACTTTC. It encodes CASSFFLAGGTGANVLTF.

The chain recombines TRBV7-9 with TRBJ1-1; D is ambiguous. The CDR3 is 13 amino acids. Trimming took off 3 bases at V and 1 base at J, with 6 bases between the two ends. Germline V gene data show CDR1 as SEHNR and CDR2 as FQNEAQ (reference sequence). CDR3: CASSFRENTEAFF. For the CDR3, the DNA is TGTGCCAGCAGCTTCCGGGAGAACACTGAAGCTTTCTTT.

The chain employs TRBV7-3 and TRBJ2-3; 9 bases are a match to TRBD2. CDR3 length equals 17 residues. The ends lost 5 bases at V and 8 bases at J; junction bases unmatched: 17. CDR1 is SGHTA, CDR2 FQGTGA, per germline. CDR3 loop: CASSRLLAGDVSGTQYF. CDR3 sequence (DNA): TGTGCCAGCAGCCGATTGTTAGCGGGAGACGTATCCGGTACGCAGTATTTT.

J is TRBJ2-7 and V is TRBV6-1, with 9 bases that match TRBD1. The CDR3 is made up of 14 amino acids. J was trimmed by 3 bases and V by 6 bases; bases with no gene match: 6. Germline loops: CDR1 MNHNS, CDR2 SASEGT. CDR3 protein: CASRGGQGGYEQYF. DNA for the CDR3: TGTGCCAGCAGGGGGGGACAGGGCGGCTACGAGCAGTACTTC.

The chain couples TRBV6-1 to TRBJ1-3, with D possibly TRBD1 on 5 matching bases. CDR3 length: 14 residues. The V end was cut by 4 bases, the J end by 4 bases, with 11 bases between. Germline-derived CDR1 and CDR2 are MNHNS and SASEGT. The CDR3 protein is CASSVQPGGNTIYF. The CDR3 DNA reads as TGTGCCAGCAGTGTCCAACCAGGGGGAAACACCATATATTTT.

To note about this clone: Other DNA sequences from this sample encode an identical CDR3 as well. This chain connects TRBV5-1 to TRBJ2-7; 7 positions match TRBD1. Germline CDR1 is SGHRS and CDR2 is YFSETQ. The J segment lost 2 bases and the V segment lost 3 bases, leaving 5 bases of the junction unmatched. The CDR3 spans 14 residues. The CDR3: CASSSRGTAYEQYF. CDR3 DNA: TGCGCCAGCAGCTCCAGGGGGACGGCCTACGAGCAGTACTTC.

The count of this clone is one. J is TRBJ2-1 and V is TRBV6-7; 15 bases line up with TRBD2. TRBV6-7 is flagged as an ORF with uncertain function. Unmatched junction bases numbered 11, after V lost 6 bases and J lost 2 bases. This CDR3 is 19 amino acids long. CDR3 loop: CASSLVGLAGGLTYNEQFF. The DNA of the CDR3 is TGTGCCAGCAGCCTAGTGGGACTAGCGGGGGGCCTTACCTACAATGAGCAGTTCTTC.

The CDR3 bases are TGTGCCAGCAGCGAGCGGGGGCTCATCACAGATACGCAGTATTTT. As protein: CASSERGLITDTQYF. The chain uses TRBV6-4 and TRBJ2-3, with TRBD2 identical over 8 bases. The CDR3 runs to 15 residues. Trimming at V came to 6 bases and at J to 2 bases, leaving 7 bases not matched to a gene. The germline gives CDR1 MRHNA, CDR2 SNTAGT.

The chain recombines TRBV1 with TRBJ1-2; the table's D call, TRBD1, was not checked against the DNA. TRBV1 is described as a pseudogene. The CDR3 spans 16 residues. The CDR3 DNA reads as TGCACCAGCAGCCAAGTTGGGACACCTCGATTCTATGGCTACACCTTC. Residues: CTSSQVGTPRFYGYTF.

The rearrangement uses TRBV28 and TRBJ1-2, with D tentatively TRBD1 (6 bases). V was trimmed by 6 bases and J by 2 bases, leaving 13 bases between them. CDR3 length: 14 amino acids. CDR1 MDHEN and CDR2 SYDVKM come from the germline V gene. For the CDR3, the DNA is TGTGCCAGCAGCTTCCAGGGGCCGAACTATGGCTACACCTTC. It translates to CASSFQGPNYGYTF.

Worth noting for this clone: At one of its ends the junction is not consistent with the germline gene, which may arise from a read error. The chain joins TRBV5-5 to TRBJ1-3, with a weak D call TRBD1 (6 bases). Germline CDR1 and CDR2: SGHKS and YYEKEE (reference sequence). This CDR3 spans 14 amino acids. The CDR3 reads CASSLALGQETTYF. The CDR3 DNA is TGTGCCAGCAGCTTGGCCTTGGGACAAGAGACCACATATTTT. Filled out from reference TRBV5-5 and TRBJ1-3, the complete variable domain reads DAGVTQSPTHLIKTRGQQVTLRCSPISGHKSVSWYQQVLGQGPQFIFQYYEKEERGRGNFPDRFSARQFPNYSSELNVNALLLGDSALYLCASSLALGQETTYFGEGSWLTVV.

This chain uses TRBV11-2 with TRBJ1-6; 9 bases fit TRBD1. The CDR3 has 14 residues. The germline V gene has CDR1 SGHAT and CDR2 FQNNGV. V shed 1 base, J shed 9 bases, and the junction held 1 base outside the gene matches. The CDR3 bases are TGTGCCAGCAGCTTAGGGGACAGGGCTTCACCCCTCCACTTT. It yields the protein CASSLGDRASPLHF. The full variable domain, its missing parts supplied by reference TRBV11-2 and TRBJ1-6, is EAGVAQSPRYKIIEKRQSVAFWCNPISGHATLYWYQQILGQGPKLLIQFQNNGVVDDSQLPKDRFSAERLKGVDSTLKIQPAKLEDSAVYLCASSLGDRASPLHFGNGTRLTVT.

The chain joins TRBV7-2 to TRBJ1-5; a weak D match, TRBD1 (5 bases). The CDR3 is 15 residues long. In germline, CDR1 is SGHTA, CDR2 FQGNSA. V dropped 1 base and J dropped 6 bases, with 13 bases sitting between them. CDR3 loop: CASSLGVGVVQPQHF. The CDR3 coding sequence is TGTGCCAGCAGCTTAGGAGTAGGGGTTGTTCAGCCCCAGCATTTT.

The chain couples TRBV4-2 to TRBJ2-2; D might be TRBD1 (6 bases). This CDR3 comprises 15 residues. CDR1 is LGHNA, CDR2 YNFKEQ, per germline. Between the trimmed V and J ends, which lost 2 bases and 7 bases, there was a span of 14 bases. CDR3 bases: TGTGCCAGCAGCCAACTACAGGGCTTTGGCGGGGAGCTGTTTTTT. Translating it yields CASSQLQGFGGELFF.

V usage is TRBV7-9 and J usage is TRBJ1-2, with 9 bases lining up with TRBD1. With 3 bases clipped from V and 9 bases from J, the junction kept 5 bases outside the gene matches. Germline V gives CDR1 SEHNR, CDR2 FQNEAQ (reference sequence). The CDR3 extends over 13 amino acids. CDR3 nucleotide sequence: TGTGCCAGCAGCTTGGGACAGGGTGTTAGCTACACCTTC. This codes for CASSLGQGVSYTF.

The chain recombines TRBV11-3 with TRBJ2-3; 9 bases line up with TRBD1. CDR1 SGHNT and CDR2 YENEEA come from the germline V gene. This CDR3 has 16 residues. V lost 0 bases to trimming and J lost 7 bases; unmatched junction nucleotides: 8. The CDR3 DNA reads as TGTGCCAGCAGCTTAGAGGGCACAGGGGGCGCTTATACGCAGTATTTT. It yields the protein CASSLEGTGGAYTQYF.

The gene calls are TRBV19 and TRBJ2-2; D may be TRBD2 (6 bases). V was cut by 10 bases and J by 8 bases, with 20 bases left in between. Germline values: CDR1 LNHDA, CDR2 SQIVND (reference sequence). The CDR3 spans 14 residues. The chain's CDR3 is CATLSGTLAGELFF. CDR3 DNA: TGTGCCACCTTATCCGGGACTCTTGCTGGGGAGCTGTTTTTT.

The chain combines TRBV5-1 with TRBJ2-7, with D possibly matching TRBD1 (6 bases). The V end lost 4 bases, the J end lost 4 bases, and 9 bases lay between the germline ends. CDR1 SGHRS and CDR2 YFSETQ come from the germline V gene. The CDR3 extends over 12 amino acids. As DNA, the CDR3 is TGCGCCAGCAGCCTACAGGGATACGAGCAGTACTTC. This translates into CASSLQGYEQYF.

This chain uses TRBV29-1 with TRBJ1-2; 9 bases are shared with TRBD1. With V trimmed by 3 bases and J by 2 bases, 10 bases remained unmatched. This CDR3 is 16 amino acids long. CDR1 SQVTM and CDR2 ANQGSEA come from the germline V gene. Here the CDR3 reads CSVDDTGGRDNYGYTF. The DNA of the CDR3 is TGCAGCGTTGATGACACAGGGGGCCGGGACAACTATGGCTACACCTTC.

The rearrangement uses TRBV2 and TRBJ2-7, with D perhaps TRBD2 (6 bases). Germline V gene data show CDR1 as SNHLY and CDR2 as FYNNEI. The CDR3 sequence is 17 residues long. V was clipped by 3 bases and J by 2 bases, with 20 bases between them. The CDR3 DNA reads TGTGCCAGCAGTGATGATTCTTGGGGGGTCCTCACCTACGAGCAGTACTTC. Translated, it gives CASSDDSWGVLTYEQYF. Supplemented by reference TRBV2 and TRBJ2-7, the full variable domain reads EPEVTQTPSHQVTQMGQEVILRCVPISNHLYFYWYRQILGQKVEFLVSFYNNEISEKSEIFDDQFSVERPDGSNFTLKIRSTKLEDSAMYFCASSDDSWGVLTYEQYFGPGTRLTVT.